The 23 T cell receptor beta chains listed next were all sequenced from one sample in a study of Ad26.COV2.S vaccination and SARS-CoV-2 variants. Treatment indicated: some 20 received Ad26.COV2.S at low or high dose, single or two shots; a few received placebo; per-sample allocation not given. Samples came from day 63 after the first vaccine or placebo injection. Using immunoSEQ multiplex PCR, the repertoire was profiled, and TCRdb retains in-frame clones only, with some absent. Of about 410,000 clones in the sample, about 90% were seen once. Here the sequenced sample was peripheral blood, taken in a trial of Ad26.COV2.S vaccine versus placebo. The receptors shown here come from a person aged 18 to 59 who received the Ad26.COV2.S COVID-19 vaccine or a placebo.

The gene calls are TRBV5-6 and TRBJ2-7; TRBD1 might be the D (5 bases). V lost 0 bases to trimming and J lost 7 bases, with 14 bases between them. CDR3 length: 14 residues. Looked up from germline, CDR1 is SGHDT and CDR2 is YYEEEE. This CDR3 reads CASSLDRPFTEQYF. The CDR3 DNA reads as TGTGCCAGCAGCTTGGACAGGCCCTTTACGGAGCAGTACTTC.

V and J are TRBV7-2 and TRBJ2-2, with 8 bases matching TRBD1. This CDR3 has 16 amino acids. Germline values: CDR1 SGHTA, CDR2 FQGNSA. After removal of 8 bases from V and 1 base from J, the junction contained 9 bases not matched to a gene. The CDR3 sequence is CASPTQDRENTGELFF. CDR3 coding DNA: TGTGCCAGCCCTACCCAGGACAGGGAGAACACCGGGGAGCTGTTTTTT.

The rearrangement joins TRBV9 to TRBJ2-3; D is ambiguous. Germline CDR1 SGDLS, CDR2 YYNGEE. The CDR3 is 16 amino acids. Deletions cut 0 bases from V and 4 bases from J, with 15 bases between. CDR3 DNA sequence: TGTGCCAGCAGCGTAGCAGGCCCCAGGTACGCAGATACGCAGTATTTT. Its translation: CASSVAGPRYADTQYF. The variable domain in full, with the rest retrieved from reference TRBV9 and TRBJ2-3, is DSGVTQTPKHLITATGQRVTLRCSPRSGDLSVYWYQQSLDQGLQFLIQYYNGEERAKGNILERFSAQQFPDLHSELNLSSLELGDSALYFCASSVAGPRYADTQYFGPGTRLTVL.

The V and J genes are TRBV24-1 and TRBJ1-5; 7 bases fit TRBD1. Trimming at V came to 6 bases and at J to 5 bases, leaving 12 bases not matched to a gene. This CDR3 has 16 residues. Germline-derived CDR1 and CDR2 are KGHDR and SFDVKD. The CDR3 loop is CATSKKPGTGDQPQHF. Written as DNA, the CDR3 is TGTGCCACCAGTAAAAAACCGGGTACAGGGGATCAGCCCCAGCATTTT.

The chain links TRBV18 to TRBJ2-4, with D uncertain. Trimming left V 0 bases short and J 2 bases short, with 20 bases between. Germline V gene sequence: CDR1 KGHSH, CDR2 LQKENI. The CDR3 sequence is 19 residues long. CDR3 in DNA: TGTGCCAGCTCACCACCATACAGCGTTCTAGGCGTGACCAAAAACATTCAGTACTTC. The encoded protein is CASSPPYSVLGVTKNIQYF.

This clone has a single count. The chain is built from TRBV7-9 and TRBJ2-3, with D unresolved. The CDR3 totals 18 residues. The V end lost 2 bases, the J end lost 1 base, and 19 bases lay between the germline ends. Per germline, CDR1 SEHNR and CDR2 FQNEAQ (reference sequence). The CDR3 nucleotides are TGTGCCAGCAGCTTACCGGGTCTTGCTTTTGGAGGCACAGATACGCAGTATTTT. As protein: CASSLPGLAFGGTDTQYF.

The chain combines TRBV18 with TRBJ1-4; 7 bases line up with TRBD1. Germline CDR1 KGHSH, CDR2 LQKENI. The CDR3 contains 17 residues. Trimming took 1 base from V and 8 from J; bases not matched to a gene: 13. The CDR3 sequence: CASSPLTQQGLGEKLFF. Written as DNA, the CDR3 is TGTGCCAGCTCACCACTCACACAACAGGGGCTAGGGGAAAAACTGTTTTTT.

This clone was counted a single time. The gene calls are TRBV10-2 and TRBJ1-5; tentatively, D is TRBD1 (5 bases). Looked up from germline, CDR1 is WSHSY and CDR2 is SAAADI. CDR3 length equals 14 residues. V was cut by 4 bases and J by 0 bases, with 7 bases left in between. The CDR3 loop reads CASSATDSNQPQHF. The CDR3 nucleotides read TGCGCCAGCAGTGCGACAGATAGCAATCAGCCCCAGCATTTT.

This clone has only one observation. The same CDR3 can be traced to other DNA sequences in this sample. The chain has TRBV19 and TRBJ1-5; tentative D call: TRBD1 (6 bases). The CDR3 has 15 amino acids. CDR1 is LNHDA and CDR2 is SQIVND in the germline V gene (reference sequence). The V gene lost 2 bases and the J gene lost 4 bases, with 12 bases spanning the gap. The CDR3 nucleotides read TGTGCCAGTAGTATAAGGGGGGTAGGGAATCAGCCCCAGCATTTT. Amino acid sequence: CASSIRGVGNQPQHF.

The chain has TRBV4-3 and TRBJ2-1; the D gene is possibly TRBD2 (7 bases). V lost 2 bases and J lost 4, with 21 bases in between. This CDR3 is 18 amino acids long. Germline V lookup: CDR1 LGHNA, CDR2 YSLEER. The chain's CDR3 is CASSQKGYGGGRYNEQFF. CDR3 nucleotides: TGCGCCAGCAGCCAAAAGGGGTATGGCGGGGGCCGGTACAATGAGCAGTTCTTC.

The CDR3 bases are TGTGCCAGCAGCTTGGTGGGAGACGAGCAGTACTTC. The encoded protein is CASSLVGDEQYF. J is TRBJ2-7 and V is TRBV5-6; a weak D match, TRBD2 (5 bases). V lost 0 bases to trimming and J lost 5 bases, with 6 bases between them. This CDR3 contains 12 residues. Germline CDR1 and CDR2: SGHDT and YYEEEE.

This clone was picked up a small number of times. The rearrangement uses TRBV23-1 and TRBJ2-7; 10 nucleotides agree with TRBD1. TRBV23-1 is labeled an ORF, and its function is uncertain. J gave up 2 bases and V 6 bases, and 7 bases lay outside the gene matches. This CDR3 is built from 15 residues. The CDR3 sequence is CASRPGQGGPYEQYF. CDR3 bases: TGCGCCAGCAGACCCGGACAGGGGGGACCCTACGAGCAGTACTTC.

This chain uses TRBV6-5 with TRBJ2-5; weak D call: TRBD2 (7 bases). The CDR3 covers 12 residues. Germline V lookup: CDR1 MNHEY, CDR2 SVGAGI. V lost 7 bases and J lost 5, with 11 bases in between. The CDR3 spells CASNGGAETQYF. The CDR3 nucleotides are TGTGCCAGCAATGGGGGGGCGGAGACCCAGTACTTC.

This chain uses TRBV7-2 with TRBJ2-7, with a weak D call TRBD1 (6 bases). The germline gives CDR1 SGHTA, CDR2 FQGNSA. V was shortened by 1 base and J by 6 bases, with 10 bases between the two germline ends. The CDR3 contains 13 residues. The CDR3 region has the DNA TGTGCCAGCAGCTTAGACAGGGTCGGCGAGCAGTACTTC. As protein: CASSLDRVGEQYF.

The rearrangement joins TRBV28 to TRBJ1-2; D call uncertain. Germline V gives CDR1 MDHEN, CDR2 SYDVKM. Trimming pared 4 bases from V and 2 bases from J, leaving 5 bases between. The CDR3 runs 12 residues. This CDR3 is CASSYGNYGYTF. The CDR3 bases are TGTGCCAGCAGTTACGGCAACTATGGCTACACCTTC.

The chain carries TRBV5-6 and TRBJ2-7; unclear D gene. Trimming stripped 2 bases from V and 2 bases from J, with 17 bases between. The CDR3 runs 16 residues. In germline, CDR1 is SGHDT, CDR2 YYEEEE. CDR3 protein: CASSLFSLAVPYEQYF. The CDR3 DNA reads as TGTGCCAGCAGCTTATTCTCTCTGGCAGTACCCTACGAGCAGTACTTC.

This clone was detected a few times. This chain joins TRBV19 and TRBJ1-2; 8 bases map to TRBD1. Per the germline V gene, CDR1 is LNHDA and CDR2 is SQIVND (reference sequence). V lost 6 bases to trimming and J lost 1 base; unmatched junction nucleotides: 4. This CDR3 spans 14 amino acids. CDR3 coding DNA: TGTGCCAGTAGGAACAGGGGGGTTAACTATGGCTACACCTTC. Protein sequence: CASRNRGVNYGYTF.

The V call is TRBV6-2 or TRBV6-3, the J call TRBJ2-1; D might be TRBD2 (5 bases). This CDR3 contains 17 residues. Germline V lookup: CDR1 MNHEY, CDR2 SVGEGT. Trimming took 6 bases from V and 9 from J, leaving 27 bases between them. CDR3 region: CASSSGLVGFGFGEQFF. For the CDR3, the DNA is TGTGCCAGCAGCTCTGGACTGGTAGGGTTTGGGTTCGGTGAGCAGTTCTTC.

The CDR3 sequence is CASSESKGQPYRYYGYTF. In DNA form, the CDR3 reads TGTGCCAGCAGTGAATCCAAGGGACAGCCATATAGATACTATGGCTACACCTTC. This rearrangement joins TRBV25-1 to TRBJ1-2; 7 bases are a match to TRBD1. The germline gives CDR1 MGHDK, CDR2 SYGVNS. The CDR3 is made up of 18 amino acids. J lost 3 bases, V lost 1 base, and 14 bases had no gene match.

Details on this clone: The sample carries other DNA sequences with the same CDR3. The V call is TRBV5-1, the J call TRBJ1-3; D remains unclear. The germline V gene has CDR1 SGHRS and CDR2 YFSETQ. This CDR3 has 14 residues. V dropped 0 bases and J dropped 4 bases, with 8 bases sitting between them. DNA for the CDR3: TGCGCCAGCAGCTTGGGAGGCTCAGGAAACACCATATATTTT. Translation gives CASSLGGSGNTIYF.

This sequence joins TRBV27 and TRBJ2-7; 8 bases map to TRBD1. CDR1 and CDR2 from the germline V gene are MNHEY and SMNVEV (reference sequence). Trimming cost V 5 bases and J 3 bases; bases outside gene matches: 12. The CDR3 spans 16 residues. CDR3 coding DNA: TGTGCCAGCAGTGGGGGTCGGACAGGGATGATCTACGAGCAGTACTTC. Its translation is CASSGGRTGMIYEQYF.

The CDR3 DNA sequence: TGTGCCAGCAGCCCCTCGGGGTTTACCTACGAGCAGTACTTC. Translating it yields CASSPSGFTYEQYF. The rearrangement joins TRBV5-5 to TRBJ2-7; TRBD2 is a possible D gene (5 bases). The V end lost 4 bases, the J end lost 2 bases, and 13 bases lay between the germline ends. The CDR3 runs to 14 residues. CDR1 is SGHKS, CDR2 YYEKEE, per germline (reference sequence). The full variable domain, rest sourced from reference TRBV5-5 and TRBJ2-7, is DAGVTQSPTHLIKTRGQQVTLRCSPISGHKSVSWYQQVLGQGPQFIFQYYEKEERGRGNFPDRFSARQFPNYSSELNVNALLLGDSALYLCASSPSGFTYEQYFGPGTRLTVT.

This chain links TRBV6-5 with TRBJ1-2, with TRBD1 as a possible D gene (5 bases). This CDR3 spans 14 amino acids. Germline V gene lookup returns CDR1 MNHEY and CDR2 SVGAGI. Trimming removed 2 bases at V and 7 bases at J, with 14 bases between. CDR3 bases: TGTGCCAGCAGTTACAGGGGCCAAGCTGGTGGCTACACCTTC. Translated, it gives CASSYRGQAGGYTF.